This TCR beta chain comes out of a study of T cell responses to AZD1222 COVID-19 vaccine. Study-wide results and caveats: Donors in the cohort were predominantly white British and more often female, and clonal diversity was possibly underestimated. Unmutated variant regions are reportedly targeted by nearly half of spike-specific TCRs. None of the repertoires were sampled until the peak T cell response had passed.

The CDR3 spans 16 residues. The V end was cut by 2 bases, the J end by 4 bases, with 17 bases between. CDR1 is LNHDA, CDR2 SQIVND, per germline (reference sequence). Method: immunoSEQ multiplex PCR; TCRdb's copy keeps in-frame clones and lacks some. The sample yields 100,000 or so clones, roughly 82% seen once. On this clone: Antigen unknown.

The receptor was isolated from an adult in good health. The rearrangement links TRBV19 to TRBJ1-1; D gene ambiguous. The input for sequencing was peripheral blood, taken on day 0 of AZD1222 vaccination. The CDR3 loop is CASSITGGRLGTEAFF. The CDR3 nucleotides are TGTGCCAGTAGTATAACTGGTGGCCGCCTCGGCACTGAAGCTTTCTTT.